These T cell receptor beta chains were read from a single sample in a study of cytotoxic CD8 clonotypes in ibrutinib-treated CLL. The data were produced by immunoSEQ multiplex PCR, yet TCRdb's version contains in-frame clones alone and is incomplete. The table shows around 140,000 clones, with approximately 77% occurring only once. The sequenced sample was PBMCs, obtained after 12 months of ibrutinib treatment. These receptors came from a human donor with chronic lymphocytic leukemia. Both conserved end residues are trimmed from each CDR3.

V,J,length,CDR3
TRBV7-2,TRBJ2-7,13,ASRPTSGAAYEQY
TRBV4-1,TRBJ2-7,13,ASSQAGGGGYEQY
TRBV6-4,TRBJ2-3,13,ASSLGATSTDTQY
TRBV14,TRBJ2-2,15,ASSQSDRGLGTGELF
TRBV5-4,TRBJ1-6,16,ASSLSAGRSSYNSPLH
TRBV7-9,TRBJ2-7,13,ASSSGGAEPYEQY
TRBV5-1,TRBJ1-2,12,ASSASTGNYGYT
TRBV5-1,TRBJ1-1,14,ASSLGQQFRNTEAF
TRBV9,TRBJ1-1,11,ASRALAGTEAF
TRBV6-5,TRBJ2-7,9,ASRTPYEQY
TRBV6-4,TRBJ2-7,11,ASSEGQTYEQY
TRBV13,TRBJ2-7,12,ASSYGRGGYEQY
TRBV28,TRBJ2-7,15,ASSLILAGAVVGEQY
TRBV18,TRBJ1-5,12,ASSPRGGDQPQH
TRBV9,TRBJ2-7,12,ASSLAESSYEQY
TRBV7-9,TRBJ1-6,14,ASSLGGAGLDSPLH
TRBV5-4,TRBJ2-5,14,ASSLVGGGNQETQY
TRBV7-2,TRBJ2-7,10,ASSLGYYEQY
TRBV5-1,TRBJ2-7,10,ASSGQGIEQY
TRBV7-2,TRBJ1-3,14,ASSAQGQGSGNTIY
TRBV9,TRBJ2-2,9,ASSLRGELF
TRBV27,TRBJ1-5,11,ASSRFSNQPQH
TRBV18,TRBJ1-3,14,ASSPRQNPSGNTIY
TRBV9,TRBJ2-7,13,ASSPRTGGVYEQY
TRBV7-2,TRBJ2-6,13,ASSLGGTGANVLT
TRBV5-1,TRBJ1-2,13,ASSSGTGGADGYT
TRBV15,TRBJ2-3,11,ATEPSGTDTQY
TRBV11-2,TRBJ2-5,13,ASSLRETYQETQY
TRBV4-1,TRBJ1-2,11,ASRDRGGYGYT
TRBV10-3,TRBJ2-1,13,AISRLAGDEGEQF
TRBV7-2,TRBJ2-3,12,ASSFGQRTDTQY
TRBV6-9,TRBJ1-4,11,ASNPDREEKLF
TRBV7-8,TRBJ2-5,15,ASILALGTGIKETQY
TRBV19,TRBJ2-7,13,ASRRQGEASYEQY
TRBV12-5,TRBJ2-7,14,ASGLAKGQGPYEQY
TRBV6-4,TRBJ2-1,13,ASSASGGDYNEQF
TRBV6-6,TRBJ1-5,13,ASSYPPGGNQPQH
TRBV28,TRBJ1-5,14,ASISGGFWSNQPQH
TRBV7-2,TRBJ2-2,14,ASSLRTGEYTGELF
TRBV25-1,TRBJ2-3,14,ASGKGRERAWDTQY
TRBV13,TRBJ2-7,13,ASSMDRGLFNEQY
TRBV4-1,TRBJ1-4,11,ASSPFTLEKLF
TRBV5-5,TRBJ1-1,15,ASSLRTASLMNTEAF
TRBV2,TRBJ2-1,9,ASIRYNEQF
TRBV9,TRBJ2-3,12,ASAAGGSTDTQY
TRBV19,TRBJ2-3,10,ASSPDRDTQY
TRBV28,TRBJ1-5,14,ASSRTGGGNDQPQH
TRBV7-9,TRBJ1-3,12,ASSLMVSGNTIY
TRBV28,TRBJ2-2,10,ASSLRLGELF
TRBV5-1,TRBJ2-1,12,ASSLSGSLNEQF
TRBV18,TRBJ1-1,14,ASSPIGGSMNTEAF
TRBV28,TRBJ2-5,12,ASSPRGEGETQY
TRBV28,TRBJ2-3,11,ASSYKFTDTQY
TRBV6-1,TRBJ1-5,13,ASSELGGANQPQH
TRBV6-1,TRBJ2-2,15,ASSEAPWHRNTGELF
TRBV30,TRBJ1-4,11,AWSISDREKLF
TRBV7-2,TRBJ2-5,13,ASSLVGTRKETQY
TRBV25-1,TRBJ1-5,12,ASSPTGSLGPQH
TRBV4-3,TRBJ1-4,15,ASSQDLEGSANEKLF
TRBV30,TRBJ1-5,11,AWSPGLDQPQH